This T cell receptor beta chain came from a study of control samples from healthy donors and cancer patients. The data were produced by immunoSEQ multiplex PCR, yet TCRdb's version contains in-frame clones alone and is incomplete. Here the sample table reports roughly 190,000 clones. The germline CDR1 and CDR2 sequences are GTSNPN and SVGIG (reference sequence). Trimming shortened V by 3 bases and J by 7 bases, and 12 bases separated the two germline ends. The CDR3 is made up of 12 amino acids. V gene TRBV30 combines with J gene TRBJ1-1; D unresolved. This clonotype originated in a woman between 25 and 40 years old in good health. The sequenced sample consisted of blood. The CDR3 DNA reads TGTGCCTGGAGCCCATCCAGCGTTGAAGCTTTCTTT. It specifies CAWSPSSVEAFF.